One sample yielded the 17 T cell receptor beta chains listed below, sequenced in a study of cytomegalovirus exposure and HLA in healthy donors. Some clones are missing from TCRdb's copy, which holds only in-frame ones; the method was immunoSEQ multiplex PCR. The data contain about 200,000 clones, 80% to 90% of them singletons. Sample: PBMCs. The source is a woman under 30 in good health and CMV-seropositive.

The J gene is TRBJ1-2, the V gene TRBV28; tentatively, D is TRBD1 (6 bases). The length of the CDR3 is 14 residues. The germline V gene encodes CDR1 MDHEN and CDR2 SYDVKM. Trimming removed 8 bases at V and 4 bases at J, with 17 bases between. CDR3 sequence reads: CASRSSGQIYGYTF. Here the CDR3 DNA reads TGTGCCAGCCGCTCCTCAGGACAGATCTATGGCTACACCTTC.

The chain uses TRBV27 and TRBJ2-1; 9 bases are shared with TRBD2. Germline V lookup: CDR1 MNHEY, CDR2 SMNVEV (reference sequence). Unmatched junction bases numbered 9, after V lost 9 bases and J lost 0 bases. The CDR3 loop spans 16 amino acids. DNA of the CDR3: TGTGCCAGTAGGGCGGGAGGGCCTAGCTCCTACAATGAGCAGTTCTTC. Translating it yields CASRAGGPSSYNEQFF.

The V call is TRBV5-1, the J call TRBJ2-7; 12 positions match TRBD2. The CDR3 contains 19 residues. J was trimmed by 7 bases and V by 0 bases; bases with no gene match: 17. Germline CDR1 and CDR2: SGHRS and YFSETQ. The CDR3 loop reads CASSLGRSSGRALQGEQYF. CDR3 in DNA: TGCGCCAGCAGCTTGGGCCGCTCTAGCGGGAGGGCCCTCCAGGGAGAGCAGTACTTC.

The rearrangement joins TRBV9 to TRBJ2-2, with D maybe TRBD2 (6 bases). Germline V gene sequence: CDR1 SGDLS, CDR2 YYNGEE. The CDR3 is 16 residues long. V gave up 2 bases and J gave up 3 bases, with 14 bases separating them. CDR3 loop: CASSVFREWYTGELFF. DNA of the CDR3: TGTGCCAGCAGCGTCTTCCGGGAGTGGTACACCGGGGAGCTGTTTTTT. The whole variable domain, filled in from reference TRBV9 and TRBJ2-2, reads DSGVTQTPKHLITATGQRVTLRCSPRSGDLSVYWYQQSLDQGLQFLIQYYNGEERAKGNILERFSAQQFPDLHSELNLSSLELGDSALYFCASSVFREWYTGELFFGEGSRLTVL.

V usage is TRBV7-3 and J usage is TRBJ2-7; 16 nucleotides match TRBD2. The CDR3 contains 19 residues. Germline-derived CDR1 and CDR2 are SGHTA and FQGTGA. J gave up 0 bases and V 4 bases, and 9 bases lay outside the gene matches. As DNA, the CDR3 is TGTGCCAGCAGCTCCCCGGGACTAGCGGGAGGGCTGAGCTCCTACGAGCAGTACTTC. Translated, it gives CASSSPGLAGGLSSYEQYF.

This rearrangement joins TRBV5-1 to TRBJ1-4; 9 bases line up with TRBD1. Germline-derived CDR1 and CDR2 are SGHRS and YFSETQ. J lost 8 bases, V lost 0 bases, and 8 bases had no gene match. This CDR3 is 16 amino acids long. The CDR3 here is CASSLVGTGRGEKLFF. CDR3 bases: TGCGCCAGCAGCTTGGTTGGGACAGGGAGAGGCGAAAAACTGTTTTTT.

CDR3: CASSRTSMRVDKWNTEAFF. The CDR3 coding sequence is TGTGCCAGCAGCCGCACATCGATGAGGGTCGACAAGTGGAACACTGAAGCTTTCTTT. This rearrangement joins TRBV11-2 to TRBJ1-1; the D is unclear. The CDR3 has 19 residues. From germline, CDR1 is SGHAT and CDR2 FQNNGV. The V end lost 5 bases, the J end lost 1 base, and 26 bases lay between the germline ends. Combining the CDR3 with reference TRBV11-2 and TRBJ1-1 gives the whole variable domain EAGVAQSPRYKIIEKRQSVAFWCNPISGHATLYWYQQILGQGPKLLIQFQNNGVVDDSQLPKDRFSAERLKGVDSTLKIQPAKLEDSAVYLCASSRTSMRVDKWNTEAFFGQGTRLTVV.

This clone came up a few times. The V call is TRBV20-1, the J call TRBJ1-2; D is uncertain. V was shortened by 4 bases and J by 4 bases, with 4 bases between the two germline ends. CDR3 length equals 10 residues. Germline CDR1 and CDR2: DFQATT and SNEGSKA (reference sequence). CDR3 in amino acids: CSAKPYGYTF. The CDR3 coding sequence is TGCAGTGCTAAGCCCTATGGCTACACCTTC.

The chain is built from TRBV9 and TRBJ2-2; possibly TRBD2 for D (6 bases). V was shortened by 5 bases and J by 0 bases, with 14 bases between the two germline ends. This CDR3 is 16 amino acids long. The germline V gene encodes CDR1 SGDLS and CDR2 YYNGEE. The CDR3 loop reads CASSHKGLPNTGELFF. The CDR3 DNA reads as TGTGCCAGCAGTCACAAGGGACTCCCGAACACCGGGGAGCTGTTTTTT.

The J gene is TRBJ1-2, the V gene TRBV28; 7 bases fit TRBD1. Trimming at V came to 6 bases and at J to 5 bases, leaving 9 bases not matched to a gene. Looked up from germline, CDR1 is MDHEN and CDR2 is SYDVKM. The CDR3 consists of 14 residues. The chain's CDR3 is CASSLQGRFYGYTF. CDR3 DNA sequence: TGTGCCAGCAGCCTACAGGGGCGGTTTTATGGCTACACCTTC.

This sequence joins TRBV5-1 and TRBJ2-1; TRBD2 agrees at 8 bases. Looked up from germline, CDR1 is SGHRS and CDR2 is YFSETQ. This CDR3 has 13 amino acids. J was trimmed by 5 bases and V by 4 bases; bases with no gene match: 2. Written as DNA, the CDR3 is TGCGCCAGCAGCGATAGCGGGAACAATGAGCAGTTCTTC. This sequence encodes CASSDSGNNEQFF.

The V call is TRBV29-1, the J call TRBJ1-1; D unresolved. The V and J ends lost 2 bases and 7 bases respectively, with 14 bases between them. There are 13 residues in the CDR3. Germline values: CDR1 SQVTM, CDR2 ANQGSEA. The CDR3: CSVEYAGPGEAFF. CDR3 sequence (DNA): TGCAGCGTTGAATACGCAGGCCCAGGTGAAGCTTTCTTT.

V gene TRBV5-1 combines with J gene TRBJ2-1; D is possibly TRBD2 (5 bases). V shed 4 bases and J shed 9 bases, with 11 bases lying between them. CDR1 and CDR2 from the germline V gene are SGHRS and YFSETQ. CDR3 length equals 12 residues. CDR3 residues: CASSRGSTEQFF. The CDR3 DNA is TGCGCCAGCAGCCGGGGTTCGACTGAGCAGTTCTTC.

The chain carries TRBV28 and TRBJ2-1; D unresolved. V dropped 0 bases and J dropped 0 bases, with 6 bases sitting between them. Per germline, CDR1 MDHEN and CDR2 SYDVKM. There are 15 residues in the CDR3. CDR3 DNA sequence: TGTGCCAGCAGTTTATGGCCGAGCTCCTACAATGAGCAGTTCTTC. Translated, it gives CASSLWPSSYNEQFF.

The chain carries TRBV25-1 and TRBJ2-1, with 10 bases matching TRBD1. The CDR3 totals 14 residues. V dropped 4 bases and J dropped 7; count of bases not matched to a gene: 4. Germline-derived CDR1 and CDR2 are MGHDK and SYGVNS. The CDR3 protein is CASSGGQGRNEQFF. The DNA of the CDR3 is TGTGCCAGCAGTGGGGGACAGGGGAGGAATGAGCAGTTCTTC.

This chain uses TRBV27 with TRBJ2-3, with 9 bases that match TRBD2. The length of the CDR3 is 15 residues. The V gene's germline CDR1 is MNHEY and CDR2 SMNVEV (reference sequence). Trimming removed 5 bases from V and 0 bases from J; junction bases left unmatched: 3. The CDR3 coding sequence is TGTGCCAGCAGTCGTAGCGGGGGTAGCACAGATACGCAGTATTTT. Residues: CASSRSGGSTDTQYF.

The CDR3 sequence: CASSLGVLGQGGNEQYF. The DNA for the CDR3 is TGTGCCAGCAGCTTAGGGGTGTTGGGGCAGGGTGGAAACGAGCAGTACTTC. The chain combines TRBV7-9 with TRBJ2-7; TRBD1 is a possible D gene (5 bases). Trimming took off 1 base at V and 5 bases at J, with 21 bases between the two ends. Per the germline V gene, CDR1 is SEHNR and CDR2 is FQNEAQ (reference sequence). This CDR3 contains 17 residues.